The T cell receptor (beta chain) described here comes from a study of identical twins. MiXCR was run by TCRdb on the 5' RACE reads, yielding one entry per CDR3 protein. The sample gives 200,000 to 250,000 distinct CDR3 sequences, about an eighth of which show up once; around 8.9% is in the top ten. Study findings and constraints: Out-of-frame alpha sequences that twins shared showed excess low generation probability. Reduced insertions were recorded for abundant cord blood beta clonotypes, with no such pattern in memory repertoires. Surplus twin overlap in beta out-of-frame sequences was less pronounced. Monozygotic twin pairs showed more out-of-frame TCR alpha sharing than models estimated.

Comments on this clonotype: Its cognate antigen is unknown.

The length of the CDR3 is 14 residues. Germline CDR1 DFQATT, CDR2 SNEGSKA (reference sequence). Trimming stripped 5 bases from V and 6 bases from J, with 17 bases between. The sequence was obtained from a woman younger than 35 in good health. This chain joins TRBV20-1 and TRBJ2-1; the D is unclear. Sequenced sample: memory (CD45RO+) T cells sorted from blood. This CDR3 reads CSAPNPRWFNEQFF. In DNA, the CDR3 is TGCAGTGCTCCTAACCCCCGTTGGTTCAATGAGCAGTTCTTC.